The entry below gives a single TCR beta chain sequence along with its context. Its antigen remains unidentified. The source of the sample is a study of T cell responses to AZD1222 COVID-19 vaccine. General observations from the study: Among AZD1222 vaccinees, only 5 to 7 were seropositive at baseline. Sampling captured repertoires only after the peak T cell response. It should be noted that donors were predominantly white British and more often female, and clonal diversity was possibly underestimated.

Profiled with immunoSEQ multiplex PCR; TCRdb holds only in-frame clones, not every one. The sample gives about 100,000 clones, 87% of which show up once; over 4% is in the top ten. Trimming stripped 1 base from V and 5 bases from J, with 14 bases between. The germline CDR1 and CDR2 sequences are LNHNV and YYDKDF (reference sequence). The CDR3 covers 16 residues. Sequenced material: peripheral blood, taken on day 0 of MenACWY control vaccination. The TCR comes from an adult in good health. V and J are TRBV15 and TRBJ1-4, with D tentatively TRBD1 (5 bases). The CDR3 reads CATSRGAPGGNEKLFF. Written as DNA, the CDR3 is TGTGCCACCAGCAGAGGGGCCCCGGGGGGGAATGAAAAACTGTTTTTT.